This is a list of T cell receptor beta chains from one sample in a study of T cells in Graves' hyperthyroidism and ophthalmopathy. TCRdb recomputed calls from the multiplex PCR reads with MiXCR, one row per CDR3 protein. The profile shows 550,000 to 600,000 distinct CDR3 sequences, around 15% of them singletons. Sequencing input: blood. These receptors came from a woman younger than 35 with Graves' hyperthyroidism. CDR3s include the opening cysteine and the closing phenylalanine or tryptophan. The D gene is left open where the match is weak.

d_call	j_call	cdr3_length	v_call	cdr3_aa
TRBD2	TRBJ2-3	16	TRBV10-1	CASSGPGLAGPDTQYF
-	TRBJ2-7	14	TRBV18	CASSPPAAVYEQYF
TRBD1	TRBJ2-5	14	TRBV6-1	CASSEGDSQETQYF
-	TRBJ2-7	16	TRBV10-3	CAISEVGAVPSYEQYF
-	TRBJ1-2	12	TRBV19	CATDREPYGYTF
TRBD1	TRBJ1-6	15	TRBV2	CASRADRTGGSPLHF
TRBD1	TRBJ2-1	14	TRBV4-2	CASSQGDSLNEQFF
TRBD2	TRBJ2-1	18	TRBV2	CASTPGLAGPSSYNEQFF
TRBD1	TRBJ1-1	17	TRBV7-9	CASSLGGTARRNTEAFF
TRBD2	TRBJ2-7	14	TRBV12-3/TRBV12-4	CASSLLAGTYEQYF
-	TRBJ2-1	16	TRBV20-1	CSASRLPAGRGEEQFF
-	TRBJ2-4	16	TRBV7-2	CASSVRWAGLKNIQYF
-	TRBJ2-7	13	TRBV12-3/TRBV12-4	CASSIQQGYEQYF
-	TRBJ2-2	14	TRBV20-1	CSARPEGGAGELFF
TRBD1	TRBJ1-5	14	TRBV30	CAWSATGVGQPQHF
-	TRBJ1-1	15	TRBV5-1	CASSAGQALSTEAFF
-	TRBJ2-3	16	TRBV27	CASGWLKRTGTDTQYF
-	TRBJ1-1	15	TRBV20-1	CSARTSQGRNTEAFF
-	TRBJ2-1	15	TRBV15	CATSRLALTSNEQFF
-	TRBJ1-4	13	TRBV11-2	CASSPRGNEKLFF
-	TRBJ2-1	13	TRBV11-2	CASSFPWGNEQFF
TRBD2	TRBJ2-7	18	TRBV19	CASRAPGLAGGPFYEQYF
TRBD1	TRBJ2-3	16	TRBV5-4	CASSALDRGYTDTQYF
TRBD1	TRBJ2-3	15	TRBV6-1	CASSTGGAGTDTQYF
TRBD2	TRBJ2-1	15	TRBV5-5	CASSNSGGAYNEQFF
-	TRBJ2-3	16	TRBV14	CASSLRRAGPTDTQYF
-	TRBJ2-7	16	TRBV20-1	CSAKGHMEGRSYEQYF
-	TRBJ2-5	16	TRBV5-1	CASSLAPASAVETQYF
-	TRBJ2-5	14	TRBV5-1	CASSLGSWRETQYF
TRBD1	TRBJ2-1	15	TRBV12-3/TRBV12-4	CASRPGTGVGNEQFF
TRBD1	TRBJ1-4	15	TRBV6-1	CASSHTGQYNEKLFF
TRBD1	TRBJ1-2	16	TRBV15	CATSRTRDRGAHGYTF
TRBD2	TRBJ2-7	13	TRBV20-1	CSASRTSGYEQYF
TRBD1	TRBJ1-1	15	TRBV28	CASSSPGQGSTEAFF
TRBD2	TRBJ2-2	15	TRBV12-3/TRBV12-4	CASSLRASGTGELFF
-	TRBJ2-4	13	TRBV7-3	CASSTGHLNIQYF
-	TRBJ2-7	14	TRBV7-2	CASSRVNGPYEQYF
-	TRBJ1-5	15	TRBV5-1	CASSLGDISNQPQHF
-	TRBJ2-7	13	TRBV28	CASSLLTAYEQYF
-	TRBJ1-2	14	TRBV5-1	CASSLDTSYYGYTF
-	TRBJ2-5	16	TRBV24-1	CATSDRQSPRQETQYF
TRBD2	TRBJ2-3	16	TRBV7-9	CASSLALAGGGDTQYF
-	TRBJ2-5	13	TRBV10-1	CASSDMTEETQYF
-	TRBJ1-4	15	TRBV18	CASSPPSGSREKLFF
-	TRBJ1-1	16	TRBV7-2	CASSLVSLGHPTEAFF
-	TRBJ2-7	17	TRBV25-1	CASSESGGQGTPYEQYF
-	TRBJ2-7	16	TRBV4-3	CASSQDRGAQAYEQYF